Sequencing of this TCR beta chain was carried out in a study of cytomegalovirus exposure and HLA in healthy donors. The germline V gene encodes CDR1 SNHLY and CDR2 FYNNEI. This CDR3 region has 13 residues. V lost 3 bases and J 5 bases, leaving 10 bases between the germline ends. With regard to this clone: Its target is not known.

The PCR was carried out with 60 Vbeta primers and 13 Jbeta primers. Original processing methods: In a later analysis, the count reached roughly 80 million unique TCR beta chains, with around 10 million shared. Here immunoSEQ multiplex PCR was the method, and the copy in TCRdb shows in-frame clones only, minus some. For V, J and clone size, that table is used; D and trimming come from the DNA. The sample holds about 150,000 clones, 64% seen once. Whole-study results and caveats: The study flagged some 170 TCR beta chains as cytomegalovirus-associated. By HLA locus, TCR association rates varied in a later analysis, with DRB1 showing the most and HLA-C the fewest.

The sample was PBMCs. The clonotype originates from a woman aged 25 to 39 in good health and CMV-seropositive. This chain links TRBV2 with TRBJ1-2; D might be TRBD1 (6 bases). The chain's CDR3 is CASSDNRDYGYTF. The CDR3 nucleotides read TGTGCCAGCAGTGATAACAGGGATTATGGCTACACCTTC.